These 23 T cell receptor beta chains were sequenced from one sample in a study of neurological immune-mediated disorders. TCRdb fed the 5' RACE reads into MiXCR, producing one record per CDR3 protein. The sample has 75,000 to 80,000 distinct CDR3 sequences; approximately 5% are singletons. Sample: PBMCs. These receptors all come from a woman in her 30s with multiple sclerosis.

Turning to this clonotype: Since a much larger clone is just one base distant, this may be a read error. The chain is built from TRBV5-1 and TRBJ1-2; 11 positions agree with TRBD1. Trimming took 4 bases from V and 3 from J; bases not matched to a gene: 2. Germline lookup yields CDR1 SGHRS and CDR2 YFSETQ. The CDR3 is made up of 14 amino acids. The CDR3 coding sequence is TGCGCCAGCAGCGTGGGACAGGGGGACTATGGCTACACCTTC. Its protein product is CASSVGQGDYGYTF.

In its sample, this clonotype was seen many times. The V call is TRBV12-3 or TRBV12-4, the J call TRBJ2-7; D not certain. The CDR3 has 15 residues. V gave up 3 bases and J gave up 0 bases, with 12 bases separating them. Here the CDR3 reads CASSFGVKSSYEQYF. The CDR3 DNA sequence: TGTGCCAGCAGTTTTGGGGTTAAAAGCTCCTACGAGCAGTACTTC.

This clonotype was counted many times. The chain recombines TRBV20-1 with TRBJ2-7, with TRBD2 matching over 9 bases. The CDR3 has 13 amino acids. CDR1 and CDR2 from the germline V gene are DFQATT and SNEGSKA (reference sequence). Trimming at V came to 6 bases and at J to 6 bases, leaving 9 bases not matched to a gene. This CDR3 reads CSAVRGGGREQYF. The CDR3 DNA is TGCAGTGCGGTCCGCGGGGGGGGGCGCGAGCAGTACTTC.

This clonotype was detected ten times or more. CDR3 bases: TGCGCCAGCAGCTTTTCCGGGACAGGGGGCGGCTATGAGCAGTTCTTC. Its translation is CASSFSGTGGGYEQFF. V gene TRBV5-1 combines with J gene TRBJ2-1; the match to TRBD1 covers 12 bases. The CDR3 runs to 16 residues. Trimming took 2 bases from V and 8 from J; bases not matched to a gene: 8. The germline gives CDR1 SGHRS, CDR2 YFSETQ.

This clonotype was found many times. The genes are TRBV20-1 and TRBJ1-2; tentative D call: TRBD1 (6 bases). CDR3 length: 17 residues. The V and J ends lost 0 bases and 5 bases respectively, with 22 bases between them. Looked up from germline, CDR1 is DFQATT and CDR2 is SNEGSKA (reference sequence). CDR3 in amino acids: CSARDLDGGGKEYGYTF. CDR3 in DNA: TGCAGTGCTAGAGATCTCGATGGGGGGGGCAAGGAGTATGGCTACACCTTC.

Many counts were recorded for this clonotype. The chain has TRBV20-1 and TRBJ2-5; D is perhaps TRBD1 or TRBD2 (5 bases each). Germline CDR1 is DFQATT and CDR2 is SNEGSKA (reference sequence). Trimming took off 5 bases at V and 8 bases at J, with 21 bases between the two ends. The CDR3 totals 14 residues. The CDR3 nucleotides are TGCAGTGCTTCTGCCCGGGACCCCACGGAAACCCAGTACTTC. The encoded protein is CSASARDPTETQYF.

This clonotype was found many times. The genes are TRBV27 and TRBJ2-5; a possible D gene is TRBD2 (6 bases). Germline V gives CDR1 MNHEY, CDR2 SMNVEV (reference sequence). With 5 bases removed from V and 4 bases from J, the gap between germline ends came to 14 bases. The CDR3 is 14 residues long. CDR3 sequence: CASSPITSPETQYF. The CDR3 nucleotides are TGTGCCAGCAGTCCTATAACTAGCCCAGAGACCCAGTACTTC.

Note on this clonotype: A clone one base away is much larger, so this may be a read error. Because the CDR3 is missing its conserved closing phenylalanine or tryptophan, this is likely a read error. This chain's CDR3 is CASSLDGQTYEQYY. The CDR3 bases are TGCGCCAGCAGCTTGGACGGCCAAACCTACGAGCAGTACTAC. V usage is TRBV5-1 and J usage is TRBJ2-7; D ambiguous. CDR3 length: 14 residues. V was cut by 0 bases and J by 2 bases, with 9 bases left in between. Germline loops: CDR1 SGHRS, CDR2 YFSETQ.

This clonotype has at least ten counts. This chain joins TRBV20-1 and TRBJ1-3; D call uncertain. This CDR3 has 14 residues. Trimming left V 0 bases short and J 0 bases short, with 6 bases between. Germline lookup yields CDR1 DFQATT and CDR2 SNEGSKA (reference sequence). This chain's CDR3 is CSARDSRSGNTIYF. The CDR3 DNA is TGCAGTGCTAGAGATAGTCGCTCTGGAAACACCATATATTTT.

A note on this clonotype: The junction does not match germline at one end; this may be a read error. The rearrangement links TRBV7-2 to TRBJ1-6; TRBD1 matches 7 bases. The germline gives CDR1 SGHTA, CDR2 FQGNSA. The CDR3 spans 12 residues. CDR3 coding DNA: TGTGCCAGCAGCCGACAGGGAACAACCCTCAACTTT. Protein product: CASSRQGTTLNF.

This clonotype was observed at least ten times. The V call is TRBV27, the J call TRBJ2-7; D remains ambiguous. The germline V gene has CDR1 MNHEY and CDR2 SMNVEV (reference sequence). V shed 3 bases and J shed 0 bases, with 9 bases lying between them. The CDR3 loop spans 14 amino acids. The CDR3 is CASSLARTSYEQYF. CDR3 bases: TGTGCCAGCAGTTTGGCCAGAACCTCCTACGAGCAGTACTTC.

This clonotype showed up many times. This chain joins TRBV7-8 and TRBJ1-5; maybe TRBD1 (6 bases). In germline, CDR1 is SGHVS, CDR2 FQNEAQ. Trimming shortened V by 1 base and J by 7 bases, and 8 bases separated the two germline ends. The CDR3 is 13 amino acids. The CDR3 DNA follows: TGTGCCAGCAGCTTAGAGAGGGGGCAGCCCCAGCATTTT. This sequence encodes CASSLERGQPQHF.

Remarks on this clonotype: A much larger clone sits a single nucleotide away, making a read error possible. Here the CDR3 reads CASSSTGYIYGYTF. CDR3 DNA: TGCGCCAGCAGCTCCACAGGGTACATCTATGGCTACACCTTC. The chain has TRBV5-1 and TRBJ1-2, with D maybe TRBD1 (6 bases). The CDR3 sequence is 14 residues long. V was clipped by 3 bases and J by 4 bases, with 13 bases between them. The V gene's germline CDR1 is SGHRS and CDR2 YFSETQ.

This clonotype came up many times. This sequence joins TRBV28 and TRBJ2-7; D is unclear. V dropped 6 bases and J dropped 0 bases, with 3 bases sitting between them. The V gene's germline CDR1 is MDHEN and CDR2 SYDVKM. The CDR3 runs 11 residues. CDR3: CASSHSYEQYF. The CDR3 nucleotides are TGTGCCAGCAGCCACTCCTACGAGCAGTACTTC.

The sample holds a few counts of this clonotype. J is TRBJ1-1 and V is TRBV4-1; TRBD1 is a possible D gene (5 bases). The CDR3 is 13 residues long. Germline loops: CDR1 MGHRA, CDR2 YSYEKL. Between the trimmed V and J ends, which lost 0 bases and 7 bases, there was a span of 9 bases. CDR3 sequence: CASSQDDRDEAFF. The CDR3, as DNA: TGCGCCAGCAGCCAAGATGACAGAGATGAAGCTTTCTTT.

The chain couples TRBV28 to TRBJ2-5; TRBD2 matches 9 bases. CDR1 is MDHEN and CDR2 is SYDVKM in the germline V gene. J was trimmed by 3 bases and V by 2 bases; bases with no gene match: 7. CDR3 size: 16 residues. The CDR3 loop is CASSLAASGGKETQYF. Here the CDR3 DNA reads TGTGCCAGCAGTTTAGCGGCGAGCGGGGGGAAAGAGACCCAGTACTTC.

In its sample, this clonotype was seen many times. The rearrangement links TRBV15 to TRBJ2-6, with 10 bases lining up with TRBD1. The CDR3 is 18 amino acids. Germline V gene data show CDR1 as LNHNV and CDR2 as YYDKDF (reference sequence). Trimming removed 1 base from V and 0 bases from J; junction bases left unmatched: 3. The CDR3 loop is CATSRGQGAFSGANVLTF. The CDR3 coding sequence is TGTGCCACCAGCAGAGGACAGGGGGCCTTCTCTGGGGCCAACGTCCTGACTTTC.

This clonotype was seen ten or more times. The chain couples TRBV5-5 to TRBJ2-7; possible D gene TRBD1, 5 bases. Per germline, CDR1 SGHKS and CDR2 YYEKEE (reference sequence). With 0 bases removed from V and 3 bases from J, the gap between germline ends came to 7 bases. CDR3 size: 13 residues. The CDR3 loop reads CASSLGQLYEQYF. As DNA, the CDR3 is TGTGCCAGCAGCTTGGGACAGCTCTACGAGCAGTACTTC.

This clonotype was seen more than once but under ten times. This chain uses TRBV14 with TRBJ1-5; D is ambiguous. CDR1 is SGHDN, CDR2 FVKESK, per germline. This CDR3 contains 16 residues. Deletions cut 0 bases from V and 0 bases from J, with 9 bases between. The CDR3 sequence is CASSQDGRNSNQPQHF. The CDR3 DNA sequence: TGTGCCAGCAGCCAAGATGGACGCAATAGCAATCAGCCCCAGCATTTT.

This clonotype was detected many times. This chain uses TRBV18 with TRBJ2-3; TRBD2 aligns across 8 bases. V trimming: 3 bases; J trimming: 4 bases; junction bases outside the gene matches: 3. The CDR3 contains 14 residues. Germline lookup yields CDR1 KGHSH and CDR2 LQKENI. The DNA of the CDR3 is TGTGCCAGCTCACCCGGGGGGGCCTCAGATACGCAGTATTTT. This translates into CASSPGGASDTQYF.

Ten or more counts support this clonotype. CDR3 nucleotides: TGTGCCAGCAGCACCATGGCGGGGGGGCGGGACAATGAGCAGTTCTTC. Translated, it gives CASSTMAGGRDNEQFF. The chain uses TRBV7-3 and TRBJ2-1; 9 nucleotides agree with TRBD2. Looked up from germline, CDR1 is SGHTA and CDR2 is FQGTGA. The CDR3 sequence is 16 residues long. The V and J ends lost 5 bases and 5 bases, in that order; junction bases with no gene match: 10. Based on the CDR3 plus reference TRBV7-3 and TRBJ2-1, the full variable domain is GAGVSQTPSNKVTEKGKYVELRCDPISGHTALYWYRQSLGQGPEFLIYFQGTGAADDSGLPNDRFFAVRPEGSVSTLKIQRTERGDSAVYLCASSTMAGGRDNEQFFGPGTRLTVL.

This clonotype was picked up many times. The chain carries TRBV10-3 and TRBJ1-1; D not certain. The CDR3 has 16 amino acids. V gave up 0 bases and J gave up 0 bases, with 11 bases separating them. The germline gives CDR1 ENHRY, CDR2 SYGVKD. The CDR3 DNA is TGTGCCATCAGTGAGTCCCGGGTAGATATGAACACTGAAGCTTTCTTT. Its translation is CAISESRVDMNTEAFF.

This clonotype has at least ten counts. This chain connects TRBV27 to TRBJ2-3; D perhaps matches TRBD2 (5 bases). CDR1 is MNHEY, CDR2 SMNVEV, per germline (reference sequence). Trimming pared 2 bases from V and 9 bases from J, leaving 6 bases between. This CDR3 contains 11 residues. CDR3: CASSLGSTQYF. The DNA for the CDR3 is TGTGCCAGCAGTTTAGGGAGCACGCAGTATTTT.